Shown below are 15 T cell receptor beta chains from a single sample sequenced in a study of blood T cell repertoires in COVID-19. Some clones are missing from TCRdb's copy, which holds only in-frame ones; the method was immunoSEQ multiplex PCR. Among about 97,000 clones listed, about 83% were seen once. The sequencing input was peripheral blood. The receptors were sampled from a human donor in a cohort sampled during active COVID-19.

The rearrangement uses TRBV5-1 and TRBJ2-1; D remains unclear. The germline CDR1 and CDR2 sequences are SGHRS and YFSETQ. This CDR3 is built from 14 residues. V lost 4 bases and J lost 10, with 18 bases in between. DNA for the CDR3: TGCGCCAGCAGCCCGGAGAGTGATGGCTGGGAGCAGTTCTTC. Protein: CASSPESDGWEQFF. The full variable domain, completed using reference TRBV5-1 and TRBJ2-1, is KAGVTQTPRYLIKTRGQQVTLSCSPISGHRSVSWYQQTPGQGLQFLFEYFSETQRNKGNFPGRFSGRQFSNSRSEMNVSTLELGDSALYLCASSPESDGWEQFFGPGTRLTVL.

The chain employs TRBV5-6 and TRBJ2-7; maybe TRBD2 (6 bases). The CDR3 extends over 13 amino acids. Germline CDR1 reads SGHDT; CDR2 reads YYEEEE. The ends were cut back, 5 bases at V and 6 bases at J, with 15 bases in the middle. CDR3 sequence reads: CASRRDSKGEQYF. CDR3 DNA sequence: TGTGCCAGCAGACGGGACTCTAAGGGCGAGCAGTACTTC. The full variable domain, in which reference TRBV5-6 and TRBJ2-7 provide the parts outside the CDR3, is DAGVTQSPTHLIKTRGQQVTLRCSPKSGHDTVSWYQQALGQGPQFIFQYYEEEERQRGNFPDRFSGHQFPNYSSELNVNALLLGDSALYLCASRRDSKGEQYFGPGTRLTVT.

The V call is TRBV25-1, the J call TRBJ2-1; 7 bases agree with TRBD2. The V gene's germline CDR1 is MGHDK and CDR2 SYGVNS. V trimming: 7 bases; J trimming: 0 bases; junction bases outside the gene matches: 6. This CDR3 spans 15 amino acids. In nucleotides, the CDR3 is TGTGCCAGCATACCTAGCGGTACCTCCTACAATGAGCAGTTCTTC. Amino acids: CASIPSGTSYNEQFF.

This chain joins TRBV7-3 and TRBJ2-3, with 10 bases identical to TRBD2. Germline V gives CDR1 SGHTA, CDR2 FQGTGA. With V trimmed by 2 bases and J by 4 bases, 6 bases remained unmatched. The CDR3 extends over 16 amino acids. This CDR3 reads CASSLWASGSADTQYF. The CDR3 DNA follows: TGTGCCAGCAGCTTATGGGCTAGCGGGAGTGCAGATACGCAGTATTTT. The entire variable domain, with the rest obtained from reference TRBV7-3 and TRBJ2-3, is as follows: GAGVSQTPSNKVTEKGKYVELRCDPISGHTALYWYRQSLGQGPEFLIYFQGTGAADDSGLPNDRFFAVRPEGSVSTLKIQRTERGDSAVYLCASSLWASGSADTQYFGPGTRLTVL.

The CDR3 reads CASSHQEQRSGSGYTF. As DNA, the CDR3 is TGCGCCAGCAGCCACCAGGAACAGCGTTCAGGGTCTGGCTACACCTTC. V gene TRBV5-1 combines with J gene TRBJ1-2; possibly TRBD1 for D (5 bases). Deletions cut 4 bases from V and 7 bases from J, with 23 bases between. The CDR3 is made up of 16 amino acids. Germline CDR1 reads SGHRS; CDR2 reads YFSETQ.

This clone is a singleton in its sample. The chain combines TRBV6-2 or TRBV6-3 with TRBJ2-2; 14 nucleotides agree with TRBD2. Germline CDR1 and CDR2: MNHEY and SVGEGT. The CDR3 is made up of 20 amino acids. J gave up 0 bases and V 2 bases, and 8 bases lay outside the gene matches. The CDR3 region is CASSYRTSGRFDANTGELFF. The CDR3 DNA follows: TGTGCCAGCAGTTACAGGACTAGCGGGAGGTTCGACGCGAACACCGGGGAGCTGTTTTTT.

Only a few counts were recorded for this clone. V usage is TRBV27 and J usage is TRBJ1-2; 7 bases agree with TRBD1. The CDR3 consists of 14 residues. Germline V gene sequence: CDR1 MNHEY, CDR2 SMNVEV (reference sequence). The V segment lost 5 bases and the J segment 4 bases; nucleotides outside the gene matches: 7. The CDR3 coding sequence is TGTGCCAGCAGTCGTACAGGGGCCGGCTATGGCTACACCTTC. Amino acids: CASSRTGAGYGYTF.

V is TRBV11-2 and J is TRBJ1-2; 7 positions agree with TRBD1. The trim removed 5 bases at V and 7 bases at J, leaving 7 bases unmatched. The CDR3 contains 13 residues. The germline V gene has CDR1 SGHAT and CDR2 FQNNGV. In DNA form, the CDR3 reads TGTGCCAGCAGCGGCGGAGGGGGCGTTGGCTACACCTTC. The encoded protein is CASSGGGGVGYTF.

In its sample, this clone was seen once. The gene calls are TRBV4-2 and TRBJ1-2; TRBD1 matches 8 bases. Germline V lookup: CDR1 LGHNA, CDR2 YNFKEQ. The CDR3 is 15 residues long. The trim removed 3 bases at V and 4 bases at J, leaving 7 bases unmatched. The DNA of the CDR3 is TGTGCCAGCAGCCAGCCGACAGGGGTTACCTATGGCTACACCTTC. As protein: CASSQPTGVTYGYTF.

V gene TRBV10-3 combines with J gene TRBJ1-1, with 7 bases aligning to TRBD1. After removal of 10 bases from V and 4 bases from J, the junction contained 6 bases not matched to a gene. The length of the CDR3 is 12 residues. The germline V gene encodes CDR1 ENHRY and CDR2 SYGVKD. The CDR3 DNA follows: TGTGCCAGTGGGTCAGGGGGCACTGAAGCTTTCTTT. Amino acids: CASGSGGTEAFF.

V usage is TRBV11-2 and J usage is TRBJ1-2; a weak D match, TRBD1 (6 bases). V was pared by 0 bases and J by 8 bases, with 22 bases between. The germline gives CDR1 SGHAT, CDR2 FQNNGV. The length of the CDR3 is 17 residues. CDR3: CASSLDPLNWGLEGYTF. The CDR3 DNA follows: TGTGCCAGCAGCTTAGATCCCCTCAATTGGGGGCTAGAGGGCTACACCTTC.

The chain recombines TRBV10-3 with TRBJ1-6, with D perhaps TRBD1 (6 bases). CDR3 length: 16 residues. With 2 bases removed from V and 9 bases from J, the gap between germline ends came to 17 bases. Germline-derived CDR1 and CDR2 are ENHRY and SYGVKD. This CDR3 is CAISEPGTPRSSPLHF. The CDR3 bases are TGTGCCATCAGTGAGCCCGGGACACCGAGGAGTTCACCCCTCCACTTT.

The chain combines TRBV30 with TRBJ2-7; D remains ambiguous. CDR1 is GTSNPN and CDR2 is SVGIG in the germline V gene (reference sequence). The CDR3 extends over 13 amino acids. Trimming pared 0 bases from V and 3 bases from J, leaving 9 bases between. CDR3 protein: CAWSVWAGYEQYF. Here the CDR3 DNA reads TGTGCCTGGAGTGTATGGGCAGGCTACGAGCAGTACTTC.

This clone appeared once. The rearrangement links TRBV3-1 (or the pseudogene TRBV3-2) to TRBJ1-1; D may be TRBD1 (5 bases). CDR3 length equals 13 residues. Germline assignment: CDR1 LGHDT and CDR2 YNNKEL (reference sequence). Deletions cut 0 bases from V and 5 bases from J, with 7 bases between. In nucleotides, the CDR3 is TGTGCCAGCAGCCAAGACCGGGGGACTGAAGCTTTCTTT. Residues: CASSQDRGTEAFF.

The chain joins TRBV28 to TRBJ1-2, with unresolved D. Trimming took off 4 bases at V and 4 bases at J, with 10 bases between the two ends. The CDR3 runs 13 residues. Germline V gene sequence: CDR1 MDHEN, CDR2 SYDVKM. The CDR3 loop is CASSSGGLYGYTF. CDR3 DNA: TGTGCCAGCAGTTCGGGAGGCCTCTATGGCTACACCTTC.